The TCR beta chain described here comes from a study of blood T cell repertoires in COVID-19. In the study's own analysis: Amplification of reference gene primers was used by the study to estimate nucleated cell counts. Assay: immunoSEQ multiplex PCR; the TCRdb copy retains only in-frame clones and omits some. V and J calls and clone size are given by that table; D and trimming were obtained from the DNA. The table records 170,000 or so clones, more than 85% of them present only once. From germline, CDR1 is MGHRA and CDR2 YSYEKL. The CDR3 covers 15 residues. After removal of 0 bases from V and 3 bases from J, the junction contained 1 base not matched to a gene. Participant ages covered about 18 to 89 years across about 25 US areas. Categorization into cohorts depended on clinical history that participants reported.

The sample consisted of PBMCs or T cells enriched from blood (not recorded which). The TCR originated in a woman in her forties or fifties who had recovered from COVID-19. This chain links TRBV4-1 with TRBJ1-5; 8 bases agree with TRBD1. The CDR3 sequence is CASSQDRGPNQPQHF. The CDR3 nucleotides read TGCGCCAGCAGCCAAGACAGGGGGCCCAATCAGCCCCAGCATTTT.